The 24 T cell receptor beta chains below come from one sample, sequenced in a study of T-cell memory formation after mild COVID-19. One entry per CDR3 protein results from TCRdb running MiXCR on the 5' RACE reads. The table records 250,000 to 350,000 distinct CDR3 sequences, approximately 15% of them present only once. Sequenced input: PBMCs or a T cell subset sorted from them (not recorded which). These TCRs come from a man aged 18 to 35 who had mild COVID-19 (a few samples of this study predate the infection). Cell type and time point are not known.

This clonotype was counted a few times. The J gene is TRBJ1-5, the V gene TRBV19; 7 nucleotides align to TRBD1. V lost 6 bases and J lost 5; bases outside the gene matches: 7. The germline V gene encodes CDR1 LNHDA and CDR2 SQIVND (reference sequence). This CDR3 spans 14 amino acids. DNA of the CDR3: TGTGCCAGTAGGCTACAGGGGACAGATCAGCCCCAGCATTTT. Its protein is CASRLQGTDQPQHF.

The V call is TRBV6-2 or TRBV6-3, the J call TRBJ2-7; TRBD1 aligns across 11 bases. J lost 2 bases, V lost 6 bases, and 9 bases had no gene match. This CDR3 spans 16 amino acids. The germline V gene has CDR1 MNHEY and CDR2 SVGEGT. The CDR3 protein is CASSHTVGQGAYEQYF. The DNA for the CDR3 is TGTGCCAGCAGCCACACTGTGGGACAGGGGGCCTACGAGCAGTACTTC.

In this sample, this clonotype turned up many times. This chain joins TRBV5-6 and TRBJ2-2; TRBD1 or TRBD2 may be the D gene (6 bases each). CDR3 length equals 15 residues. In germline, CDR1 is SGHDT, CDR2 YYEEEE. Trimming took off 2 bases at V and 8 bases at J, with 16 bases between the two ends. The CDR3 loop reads CASSFYREVAGELFF. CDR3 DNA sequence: TGTGCCAGCAGCTTCTACAGGGAGGTAGCGGGGGAGCTGTTTTTT. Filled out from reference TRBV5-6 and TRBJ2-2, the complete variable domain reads DAGVTQSPTHLIKTRGQQVTLRCSPKSGHDTVSWYQQALGQGPQFIFQYYEEEERQRGNFPDRFSGHQFPNYSSELNVNALLLGDSALYLCASSFYREVAGELFFGEGSRLTVL.

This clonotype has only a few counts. This chain's CDR3 is CSAWDRRGANVLTF. The CDR3 nucleotides read TGCAGTGCTTGGGACCGGAGGGGGGCCAACGTCCTGACTTTC. The chain carries TRBV20-1 and TRBJ2-6; D possibly matches TRBD1 or TRBD2 (5 bases each). Between the trimmed V and J ends, which lost 5 bases and 4 bases, there was a span of 12 bases. Germline V gives CDR1 DFQATT, CDR2 SNEGSKA (reference sequence). The CDR3 spans 14 residues.

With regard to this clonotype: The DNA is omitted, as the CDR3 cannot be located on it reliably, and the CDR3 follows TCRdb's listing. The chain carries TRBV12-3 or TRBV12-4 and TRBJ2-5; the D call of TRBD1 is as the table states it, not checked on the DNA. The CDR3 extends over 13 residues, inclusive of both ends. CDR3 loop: CASSFLWRGPQYF.

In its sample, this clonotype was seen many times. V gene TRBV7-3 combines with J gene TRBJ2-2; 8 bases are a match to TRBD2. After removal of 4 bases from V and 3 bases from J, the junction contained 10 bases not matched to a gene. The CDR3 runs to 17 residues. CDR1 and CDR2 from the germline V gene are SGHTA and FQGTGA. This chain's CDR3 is CASSSHSISGDTGELFF. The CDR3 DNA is TGTGCCAGCAGCTCCCATTCTATTAGCGGGGACACCGGGGAGCTGTTTTTT.

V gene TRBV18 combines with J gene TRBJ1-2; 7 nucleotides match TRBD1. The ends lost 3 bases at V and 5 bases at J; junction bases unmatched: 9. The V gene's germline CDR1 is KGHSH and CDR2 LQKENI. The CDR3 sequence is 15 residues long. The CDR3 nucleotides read TGTGCCAGCTCACCCTCCGGGACAGAACTTTATGGCTACACCTTC. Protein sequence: CASSPSGTELYGYTF.

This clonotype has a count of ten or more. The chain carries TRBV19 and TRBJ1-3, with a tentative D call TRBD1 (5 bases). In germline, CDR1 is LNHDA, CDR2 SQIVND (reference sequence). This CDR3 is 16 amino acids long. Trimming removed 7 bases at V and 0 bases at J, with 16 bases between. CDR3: CASTTFNRNSGNTIYF. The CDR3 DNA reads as TGTGCCAGTACTACCTTCAACAGGAACTCTGGAAACACCATATATTTT.

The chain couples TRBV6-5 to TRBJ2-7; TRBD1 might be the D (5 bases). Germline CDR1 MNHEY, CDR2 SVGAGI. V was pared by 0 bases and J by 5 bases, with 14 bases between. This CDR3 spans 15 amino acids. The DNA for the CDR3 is TGTGCCAGCAGTTACTCAGTCCAGGGAAGCGACGAGCAGTACTTC. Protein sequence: CASSYSVQGSDEQYF.

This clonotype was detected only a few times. CDR3: CASARDRGFYGYTF. The DNA of the CDR3 is TGTGCCAGCGCAAGGGACAGGGGATTCTATGGCTACACCTTC. This sequence joins TRBV27 and TRBJ1-2; 10 bases map to TRBD1. The germline V gene encodes CDR1 MNHEY and CDR2 SMNVEV (reference sequence). The trim removed 8 bases at V and 4 bases at J, leaving 7 bases unmatched. The CDR3 covers 14 residues.

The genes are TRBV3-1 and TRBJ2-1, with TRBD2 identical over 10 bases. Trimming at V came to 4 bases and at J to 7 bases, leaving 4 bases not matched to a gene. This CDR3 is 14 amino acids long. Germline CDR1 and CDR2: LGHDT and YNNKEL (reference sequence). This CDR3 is CASSLRTSGNEQFF. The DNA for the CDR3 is TGTGCCAGCAGCCTCAGGACTAGCGGTAATGAGCAGTTCTTC.

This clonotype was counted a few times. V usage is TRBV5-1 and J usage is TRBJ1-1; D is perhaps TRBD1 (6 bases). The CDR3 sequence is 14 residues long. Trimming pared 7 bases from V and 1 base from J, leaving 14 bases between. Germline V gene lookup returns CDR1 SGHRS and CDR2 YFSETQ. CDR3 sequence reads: CASHLWGRNTEAFF. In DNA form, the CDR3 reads TGCGCCAGCCACCTCTGGGGGCGGAACACTGAAGCTTTCTTT.

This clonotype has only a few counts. The CDR3 sequence: CASSLGPRGLYYGYTF. The CDR3, as DNA: TGTGCCAGCAGTTTAGGCCCCCGGGGGTTGTACTATGGCTACACCTTC. This chain uses TRBV12-3 or TRBV12-4 with TRBJ1-2, with D possibly TRBD1 on 5 matching bases. This CDR3 has 16 amino acids. V was pared by 1 base and J by 3 bases, with 15 bases between.

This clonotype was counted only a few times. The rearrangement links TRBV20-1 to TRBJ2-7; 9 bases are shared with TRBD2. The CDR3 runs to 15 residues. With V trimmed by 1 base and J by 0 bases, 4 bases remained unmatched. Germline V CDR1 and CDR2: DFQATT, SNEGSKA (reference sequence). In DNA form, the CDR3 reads TGCAGTGCTAGAGGCGGGAGGGGGAACTCCTACGAGCAGTACGTC. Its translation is CSARGGRGNSYEQYV.

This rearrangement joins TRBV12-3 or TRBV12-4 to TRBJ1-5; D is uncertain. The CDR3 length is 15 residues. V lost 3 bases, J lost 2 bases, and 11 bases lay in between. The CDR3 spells CASSFNQDGNQPQHF. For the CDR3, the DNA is TGTGCCAGCAGTTTTAACCAGGATGGCAATCAGCCCCAGCATTTT.

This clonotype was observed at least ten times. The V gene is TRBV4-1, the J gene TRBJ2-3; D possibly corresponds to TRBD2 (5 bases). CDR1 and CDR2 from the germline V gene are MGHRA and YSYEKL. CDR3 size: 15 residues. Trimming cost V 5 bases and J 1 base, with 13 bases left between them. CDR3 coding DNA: TGCGCCAGCAGCGTGCCGGGATGGGGCACAGATACGCAGTATTTT. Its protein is CASSVPGWGTDTQYF.

The CDR3 DNA follows: TGCAGTGCTAGACAGGGCTCTCCAGGGGAAAAACTGTTTTTT. This sequence encodes CSARQGSPGEKLFF. The V call is TRBV20-1, the J call TRBJ1-4; D perhaps matches TRBD1 (5 bases). CDR1 is DFQATT and CDR2 is SNEGSKA in the germline V gene (reference sequence). Trimming took 2 bases from V and 8 from J, leaving 15 bases between them. The CDR3 consists of 14 residues.

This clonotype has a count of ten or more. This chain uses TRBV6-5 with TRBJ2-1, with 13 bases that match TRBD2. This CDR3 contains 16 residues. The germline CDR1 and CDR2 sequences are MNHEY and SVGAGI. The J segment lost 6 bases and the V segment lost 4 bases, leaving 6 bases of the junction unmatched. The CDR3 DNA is TGTGCCAGCAGTTCGCCACTAGCGGGAGGGGCCAATGAGCAGTTCTTC. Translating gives CASSSPLAGGANEQFF.

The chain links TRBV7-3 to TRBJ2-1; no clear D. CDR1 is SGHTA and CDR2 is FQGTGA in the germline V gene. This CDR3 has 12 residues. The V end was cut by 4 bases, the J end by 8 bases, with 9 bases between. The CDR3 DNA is TGTGCCAGCAGCTCAGGTATGGATGAGCAGTTCTTC. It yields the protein CASSSGMDEQFF.

The CDR3 DNA reads as TGTGCCAGCAGTGTGACAGGGGGAGTAGATACGCAGTATTTT. This sequence encodes CASSVTGGVDTQYF. The chain employs TRBV25-1 and TRBJ2-3; 9 bases are a match to TRBD1. The V gene end was trimmed by 4 bases and the J gene end by 5 bases; junction bases not matched to a gene: 4. The CDR3 runs 14 residues. The germline CDR1 and CDR2 sequences are MGHDK and SYGVNS.

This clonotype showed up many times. The CDR3 loop is CASSFQRGDTQYF. In nucleotides, the CDR3 is TGCGCCAGCAGCTTTCAGCGGGGGGATACGCAGTATTTT. This chain uses TRBV5-1 with TRBJ2-3; 8 positions match TRBD2. V trimming: 2 bases; J trimming: 6 bases; junction bases outside the gene matches: 2. Per germline, CDR1 SGHRS and CDR2 YFSETQ. The CDR3 has 13 amino acids.

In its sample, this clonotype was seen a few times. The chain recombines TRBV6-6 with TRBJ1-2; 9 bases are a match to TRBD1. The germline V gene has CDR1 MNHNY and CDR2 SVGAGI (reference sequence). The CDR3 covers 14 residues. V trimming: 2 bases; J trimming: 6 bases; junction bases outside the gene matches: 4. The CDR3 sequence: CASSYADRGDGYTF. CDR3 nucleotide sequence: TGTGCCAGCAGTTACGCCGACAGGGGGGATGGCTACACCTTC.

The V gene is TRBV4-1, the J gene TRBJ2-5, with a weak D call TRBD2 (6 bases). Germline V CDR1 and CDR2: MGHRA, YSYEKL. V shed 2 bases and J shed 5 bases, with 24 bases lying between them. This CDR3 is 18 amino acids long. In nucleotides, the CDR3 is TGCGCCAGCAGCCAAAACCGGGACTTAAGAGGGATTCAGGAGACCCAGTACTTC. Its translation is CASSQNRDLRGIQETQYF.

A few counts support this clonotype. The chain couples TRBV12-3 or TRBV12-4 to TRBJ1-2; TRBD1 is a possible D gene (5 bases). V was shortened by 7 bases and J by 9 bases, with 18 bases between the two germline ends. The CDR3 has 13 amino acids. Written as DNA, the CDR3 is TGTGCCAGCACCTTGGTTAGGACATCCCGCTACACCTTC. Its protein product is CASTLVRTSRYTF.